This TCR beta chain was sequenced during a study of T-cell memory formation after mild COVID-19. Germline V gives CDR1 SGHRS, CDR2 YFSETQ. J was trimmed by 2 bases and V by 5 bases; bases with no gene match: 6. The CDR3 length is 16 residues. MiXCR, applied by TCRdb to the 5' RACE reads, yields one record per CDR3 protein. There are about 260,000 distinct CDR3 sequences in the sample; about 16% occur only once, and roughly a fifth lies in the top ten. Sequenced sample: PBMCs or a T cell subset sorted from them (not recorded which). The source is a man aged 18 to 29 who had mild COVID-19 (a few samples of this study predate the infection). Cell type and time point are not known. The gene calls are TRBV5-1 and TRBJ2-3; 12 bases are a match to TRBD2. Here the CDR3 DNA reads TGCGCCAGCAGTTCTAGCGGGGGGGCTCCCACAGATACGCAGTATTTT. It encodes CASSSSGGAPTDTQYF.